This T cell receptor (beta chain) was documented in a study of T-cell reconstitution after alpha-beta-depleted transplantation in children. Study findings and constraints: The main origin of T-cell counts and diversity one year after transplant was newly produced T cells. Several patients had high TCRbeta diversity at day 60; it came from surviving recipient T cells and thymic progenitors.

The CDR3 is made up of 15 amino acids. CDR1 is SGHRS and CDR2 is YFSETQ in the germline V gene. Trimming cost V 0 bases and J 5 bases, with 12 bases left between them. Comments on this clonotype: Its antigen is undetermined.

The TCRbeta library incorporated unique molecular identifiers. One entry per CDR3 protein, called by TCRdb with MiXCR from the PCR reads. The profile shows about 980,000 distinct CDR3 sequences, roughly 31% of them singletons. The specimen comprised PBMCs, mostly from graft donor cells, sampled 360 days after TCRalphabeta/CD19-depleted stem cell transplant. This chain joins TRBV5-1 and TRBJ2-1; D gene ambiguous. This clonotype was sampled from a boy under two years old who had a stem cell transplant for SCID, so the T cells may come from the graft donor. CDR3 in DNA: TGCGCCAGCAGCTTGGAGGCGCTGGGTAACAATGAGCAGTTCTTC. The encoded protein is CASSLEALGNNEQFF. Full variable domain (rest looked up from reference TRBV5-1 and TRBJ2-1): KAGVTQTPRYLIKTRGQQVTLSCSPISGHRSVSWYQQTPGQGLQFLFEYFSETQRNKGNFPGRFSGRQFSNSRSEMNVSTLELGDSALYLCASSLEALGNNEQFFGPGTRLTVL.